A selection of T cell receptor beta chains follows, all from one sample in a study of T cell clonotyping in hematopoietic cell transplantation. Generated by immunoSEQ multiplex PCR, the TCRdb table keeps only in-frame clones and is missing some. The sample holds fewer than 15,000 clones, approximately 89% seen once. The sample taken for sequencing was peripheral blood mononuclear cells. Every receptor here comes from a woman in her fifties or sixties in good health. Some clones in this sample may be carry-over from other donors' samples. CDR3s include the opening cysteine and the closing phenylalanine or tryptophan. Fields, in order: V gene, CDR3 protein.

TRBV11-1	CASSLDGGVRTGELFF
TRBV4-1	CASSQDSQGGEKLFF
TRBV28	CASSLSRGPNSPLHF
TRBV6-1	CASSEAGTGVSPLHF
TRBV6-1	CASRGQGTNTEAFF
TRBV4-2	CASSQPNTEAFF
TRBV4-2	CASSQEGGYGYTF
TRBV4-2	CASSQGAGTANTEAFF
TRBV14	CASSPSSGTYNEQFF
TRBV6-5	CASGDRVSRYTF
TRBV7-9	CAGSDLTDTQYF
TRBV18	CASSADNYGYTF
TRBV28	CASSLRGEQYF
TRBV30	CAWSAIVRLYNSPLHF
TRBV10-3	CAISGQNEQYF
TRBV2	CARNTRAGAYEQYF
TRBV29-1	CSVGQGGYTGELFF
TRBV14	CASSLDRGYSPLHF
TRBV7-6	CASSLGGGLDTQYF
TRBV5-5	CASSLGLTGSYGTGELFF
TRBV10-3	CAITGGASYEQYF
TRBV14	CASSLGTGAYEQYF
TRBV14	CASSPGLRNYEQYF
TRBV2	CASSQGAYSNQPQHF
TRBV23-1	CASSPRTEDSNQPQHF
TRBV7-2	CASSLLTGGKQETQYF
TRBV20-1	CSATGNEQFF
TRBV9	CASSPGQGLTKNIQYF
TRBV6-1	CASRNSYEQYF
TRBV2	CASSETLGSRWSPLHF
TRBV11-2	CASSLGDSPNSPLHF
TRBV7-9	CASSWHTGTSGYDSYEQYF
TRBV11-2	CASTADRFRFTGELFF
TRBV19	CASSMGLTGNEKLFF
TRBV9	CASSVVASDSGNTIYF
TRBV28	CASSLQTLGEKLFF
TRBV29-1	CSVNRGDEQYF
TRBV30	CAWRGLQNTGELFF
TRBV5-6	CASSLNSGTQYF
TRBV7-2	CASSPPGPTNNEQFF
TRBV7-2	CASSLVVVGGAGRTDTQYF
TRBV28	CASRVGTGGTYEQYF
TRBV28	CASSSLTGPSYNSPLHF
TRBV10-3	CAIRENTGGGETQYF
TRBV21-1	CASSKKDSGQKKKNYNSPLHF
TRBV4-1	CASSRRTAREDTQYF
TRBV11-2	CASSLGYTGELFF
TRBV21-1	CASSKVSLPSPRNNEQFF
TRBV28	CASSADSNQPQHF
TRBV7-9	CASGDSLSSSYNEQFF
TRBV28	CASSLPGWRGEKLFF
TRBV28	CASSFLYAGPGNTIYF
TRBV5-1	CASSFDQETQYF